A single sample gave rise to the 5 T cell receptor beta chains below, sequenced in a study of blood T cell repertoires in COVID-19. Generated by immunoSEQ multiplex PCR, the TCRdb table keeps only in-frame clones and is missing some. Of fewer than 150,000 clones listed, less than 85% are singletons. Material: peripheral blood. Receptors were obtained from a human donor in a cohort sampled during active COVID-19.

This chain links TRBV25-1 with TRBJ1-2; 8 bases are shared with TRBD1. Germline CDR1 and CDR2: MGHDK and SYGVNS. V was clipped by 4 bases and J by 8 bases; unmatched bases: 6. This CDR3 comprises 13 residues. The CDR3 sequence: CASSGDRLGGYTF. DNA for the CDR3: TGTGCCAGCAGTGGGGACAGGCTAGGGGGCTACACCTTC.

The genes are TRBV2 and TRBJ1-3, with 7 bases that match TRBD1. The germline V gene encodes CDR1 SNHLY and CDR2 FYNNEI. With V trimmed by 4 bases and J by 0 bases, 15 bases remained unmatched. The CDR3 consists of 19 residues. CDR3 region: CASSGGGPRDSSSGNTIYF. For the CDR3, the DNA is TGTGCCAGCAGTGGAGGGGGACCCCGGGACAGCAGCTCTGGAAACACCATATATTTT. Full variable domain (missing parts from reference TRBV2 and TRBJ1-3): EPEVTQTPSHQVTQMGQEVILRCVPISNHLYFYWYRQILGQKVEFLVSFYNNEISEKSEIFDDQFSVERPDGSNFTLKIRSTKLEDSAMYFCASSGGGPRDSSSGNTIYFGEGSWLTVV.

The rearrangement joins TRBV15 to TRBJ2-4; 10 bases align to TRBD1. This CDR3 is built from 17 residues. V trimming: 2 bases; J trimming: 7 bases; junction bases outside the gene matches: 11. Germline values: CDR1 LNHNV, CDR2 YYDKDF (reference sequence). CDR3 region: CATSRKTGGGYPNIQYF. The CDR3 nucleotides are TGTGCCACCAGCAGAAAGACAGGGGGCGGCTATCCCAACATTCAGTACTTC.

The rearrangement joins TRBV9 to TRBJ1-6, with D unclear. The CDR3 is 15 amino acids. Germline V gene data show CDR1 as SGDLS and CDR2 as YYNGEE. Trimming removed 1 base from V and 6 bases from J, with 11 bases in between. The CDR3 coding sequence is TGTGCCAGCAGCGTAATTGGAGCTGCTAATTCACCCCTCCACTTT. Translated, it gives CASSVIGAANSPLHF.

The J gene is TRBJ2-3, the V gene TRBV5-1; 11 bases are shared with TRBD2. V shed 4 bases, J shed 7 bases, and the junction held 14 bases outside the gene matches. The CDR3 has 17 residues. CDR1 and CDR2 from the germline V gene are SGHRS and YFSETQ. The DNA for the CDR3 is TGCGCCAGCAGCCCGGCGGCGGGACTAGCGGTGGGGAATACGCAGTATTTT. The encoded protein is CASSPAAGLAVGNTQYF.